One sample yielded the 14 T cell receptor beta chains listed below, sequenced in a study of blood T cell repertoires in COVID-19 (dated by TCRdb to 2019 to 2021). The library was built by means of the immunoSEQ multiplex PCR assay. TCRdb's version of the immuneACCESS table is confined to in-frame rearrangements and falls short of the full clone set. An unresolved V gene accounts for under half of the shortfall where checked; the remainder is of unknown origin. The sample has around 170,000 clones on record, approximately 88% of them singletons. Of the sample, about 3% is held by the ten largest clones. The specimen sequenced was peripheral blood. These receptors all come from a man between 60 and 70 years old with acute or convalescent COVID-19.

The rearrangement uses TRBV9 and TRBJ2-6, with TRBD1 matching 7 bases. This CDR3 is built from 20 residues. Unmatched junction bases numbered 17, after V lost 4 bases and J lost 1 base. The germline V gene has CDR1 SGDLS and CDR2 YYNGEE. CDR3 sequence: CASSSTIRDRGSSGANVLTF. CDR3 DNA: TGTGCCAGCAGCTCAACGATCCGGGACAGAGGATCTTCTGGGGCCAACGTCCTGACTTTC. Combining the CDR3 with reference TRBV9 and TRBJ2-6 gives the whole variable domain DSGVTQTPKHLITATGQRVTLRCSPRSGDLSVYWYQQSLDQGLQFLIQYYNGEERAKGNILERFSAQQFPDLHSELNLSSLELGDSALYFCASSSTIRDRGSSGANVLTFGAGSRLTVL.

This clone was detected only once. V and J are TRBV7-8 and TRBJ2-7, with 11 positions matching TRBD1. This CDR3 is built from 13 residues. J gave up 4 bases and V 8 bases, and 4 bases lay outside the gene matches. Germline-derived CDR1 and CDR2 are SGHVS and FQNEAQ. In nucleotides, the CDR3 is TGTGCCAGCCGAGGACAGGGGGCGTACGAGCAGTACTTC. Translated, it gives CASRGQGAYEQYF.

The genes are TRBV24-1 and TRBJ2-1, with 7 bases that match TRBD2. V gave up 5 bases and J gave up 2 bases; unmatched junction bases: 8. Germline values: CDR1 KGHDR, CDR2 SFDVKD. The CDR3 length is 16 residues. The CDR3 protein is CATSGRGTPPYNEQFF. Here the CDR3 DNA reads TGTGCCACCAGTGGGCGGGGGACCCCTCCCTACAATGAGCAGTTCTTC.

This clone has a single count. This chain joins TRBV30 and TRBJ1-1; D uncertain. This CDR3 comprises 12 residues. Trimming shortened V by 0 bases and J by 5 bases, and 7 bases separated the two germline ends. In germline, CDR1 is GTSNPN, CDR2 SVGIG (reference sequence). CDR3 coding DNA: TGTGCCTGGAGTGTATCAGATACTGAAGCTTTCTTT. Protein: CAWSVSDTEAFF.

The rearrangement uses TRBV12-3 or TRBV12-4 and TRBJ1-2; D is uncertain. CDR3 size: 13 residues. Trimming shortened V by 3 bases and J by 5 bases, and 10 bases separated the two germline ends. The DNA of the CDR3 is TGTGCCAGCAGTTTCTTTGCGGGGTATGGCTACACCTTC. Translated, it gives CASSFFAGYGYTF.

This chain connects TRBV5-1 to TRBJ1-1; TRBD1 is a possible D gene (5 bases). The CDR3 consists of 14 residues. V lost 3 bases to trimming and J lost 1 base, with 10 bases between them. In germline, CDR1 is SGHRS, CDR2 YFSETQ. The CDR3 DNA reads TGCGCCAGCAGCTGGACACCGGCGAACACTGAAGCTTTCTTT. Translation: CASSWTPANTEAFF.

The CDR3 bases are TGCGCCAGCAGCTTGGGGTCAGGGATATCCAATGAGCAGTTCTTC. This codes for CASSLGSGISNEQFF. The chain links TRBV5-1 to TRBJ2-1; D possibly corresponds to TRBD1 (5 bases). V gave up 0 bases and J gave up 6 bases, with 13 bases separating them. Germline V lookup: CDR1 SGHRS, CDR2 YFSETQ. This CDR3 spans 15 amino acids.

This clone was counted a single time. This chain connects TRBV30 to TRBJ1-5; no clear D. The germline CDR1 and CDR2 sequences are GTSNPN and SVGIG (reference sequence). Trimming cost V 4 bases and J 2 bases, with 9 bases left between them. The CDR3 runs 13 residues. CDR3: CAWKGGGNQPQHF. DNA for the CDR3: TGTGCCTGGAAGGGAGGAGGCAATCAGCCCCAGCATTTT.

The chain recombines TRBV29-1 with TRBJ1-1; the D gene is possibly TRBD1 (5 bases). The germline V and J ends were trimmed by 2 bases and 0 bases, with 13 bases remaining between them. From germline, CDR1 is SQVTM and CDR2 ANQGSEA. This CDR3 is 15 amino acids long. The CDR3 spells CSVETAGLMNTEAFF. The CDR3 nucleotides are TGCAGCGTTGAAACGGCGGGGCTTATGAACACTGAAGCTTTCTTT.

V usage is TRBV18 and J usage is TRBJ1-3, with a weak D call TRBD1 (5 bases). This CDR3 contains 16 residues. Germline assignment: CDR1 KGHSH and CDR2 LQKENI. V was cut by 0 bases and J by 2 bases, with 11 bases left in between. CDR3 in DNA: TGTGCCAGCTCACCACCGTCCCAGGGCCCTGGAAACACCATATATTTT. It yields the protein CASSPPSQGPGNTIYF.

V is TRBV5-1 and J is TRBJ1-1, with 8 bases identical to TRBD1. The CDR3 covers 17 residues. V dropped 2 bases and J dropped 0; count of bases not matched to a gene: 9. Germline-derived CDR1 and CDR2 are SGHRS and YFSETQ. The CDR3 loop is CASSFRQGQGMNTEAFF. For the CDR3, the DNA is TGCGCCAGCAGCTTTCGACAGGGGCAGGGCATGAACACTGAAGCTTTCTTT. Combining the CDR3 with reference TRBV5-1 and TRBJ1-1 gives the whole variable domain KAGVTQTPRYLIKTRGQQVTLSCSPISGHRSVSWYQQTPGQGLQFLFEYFSETQRNKGNFPGRFSGRQFSNSRSEMNVSTLELGDSALYLCASSFRQGQGMNTEAFFGQGTRLTVV.

The sample holds many counts of this clone. The chain employs TRBV5-1 and TRBJ1-1, with D possibly being TRBD1 (6 bases). The germline CDR1 and CDR2 sequences are SGHRS and YFSETQ. V lost 0 bases and J lost 0, with 21 bases in between. This CDR3 contains 19 residues. CDR3 sequence reads: CASSLGGRGGGQMNTEAFF. The CDR3 DNA reads as TGCGCCAGCAGCTTGGGGGGGCGGGGGGGCGGACAGATGAACACTGAAGCTTTCTTT.

This sequence joins TRBV27 and TRBJ2-2; TRBD1 matches 7 bases. Trimming took 5 bases from V and 1 from J; bases not matched to a gene: 4. CDR3 size: 15 residues. CDR1 is MNHEY and CDR2 is SMNVEV in the germline V gene (reference sequence). In DNA form, the CDR3 reads TGTGCCAGCAGTCCACAGGGGATGAACACCGGGGAGCTGTTTTTT. Its protein product is CASSPQGMNTGELFF.

The chain recombines TRBV9 with TRBJ2-1; 8 bases map to TRBD1. The CDR3 runs 12 residues. Germline trimming cut 3 bases from V and 16 bases from J; bases unmatched to any gene: 9. Germline values: CDR1 SGDLS, CDR2 YYNGEE. The CDR3 nucleotides read TGTGCCAGCAGCGAACGGGACAGGCCCCATTTCTTC. This translates into CASSERDRPHFF.